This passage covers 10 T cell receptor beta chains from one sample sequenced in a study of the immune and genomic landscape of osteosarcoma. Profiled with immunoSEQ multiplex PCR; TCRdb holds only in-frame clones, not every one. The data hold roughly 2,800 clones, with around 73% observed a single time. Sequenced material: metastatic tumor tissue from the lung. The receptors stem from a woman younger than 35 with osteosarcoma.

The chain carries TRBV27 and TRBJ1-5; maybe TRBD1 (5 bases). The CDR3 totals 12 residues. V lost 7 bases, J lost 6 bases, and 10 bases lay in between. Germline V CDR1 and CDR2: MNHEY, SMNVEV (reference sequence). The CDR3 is CASTSGGQPQHF. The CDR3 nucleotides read TGTGCCAGCACCTCCGGGGGTCAGCCCCAGCATTTT.

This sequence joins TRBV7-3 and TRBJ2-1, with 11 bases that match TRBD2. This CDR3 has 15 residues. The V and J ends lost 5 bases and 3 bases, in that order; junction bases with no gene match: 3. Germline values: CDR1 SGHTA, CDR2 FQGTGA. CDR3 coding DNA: TGTGCCAGCAGCCTTAGCGGGGGGGACTACAATGAGCAGTTCTTC. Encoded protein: CASSLSGGDYNEQFF.

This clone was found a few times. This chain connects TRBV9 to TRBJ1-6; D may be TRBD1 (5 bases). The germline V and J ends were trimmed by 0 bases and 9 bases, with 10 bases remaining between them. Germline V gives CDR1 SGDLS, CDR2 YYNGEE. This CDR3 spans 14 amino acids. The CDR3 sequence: CASSVASGASPLHF. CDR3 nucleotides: TGTGCCAGCAGCGTAGCTAGCGGGGCTTCACCCCTCCACTTT.

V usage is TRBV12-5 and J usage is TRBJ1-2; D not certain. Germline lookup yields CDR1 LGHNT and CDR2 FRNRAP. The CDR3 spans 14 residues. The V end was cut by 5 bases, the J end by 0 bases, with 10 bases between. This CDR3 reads CASGGQAANYGYTF. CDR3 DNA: TGTGCTAGTGGTGGGCAGGCTGCTAACTATGGCTACACCTTC. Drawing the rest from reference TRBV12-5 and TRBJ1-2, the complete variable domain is DARVTQTPRHKVTEMGQEVTMRCQPILGHNTVFWYRQTMMQGLELLAYFRNRAPLDDSGMPKDRFSAEMPDATLATLKIQPSEPRDSAVYFCASGGQAANYGYTFGSGTRLTVV.

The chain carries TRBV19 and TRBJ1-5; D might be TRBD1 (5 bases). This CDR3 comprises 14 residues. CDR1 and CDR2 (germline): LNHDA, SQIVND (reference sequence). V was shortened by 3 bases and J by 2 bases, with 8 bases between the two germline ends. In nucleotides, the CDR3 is TGTGCCAGTAGTATGGCCAGGGGCAATCAGCCCCAGCATTTT. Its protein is CASSMARGNQPQHF.

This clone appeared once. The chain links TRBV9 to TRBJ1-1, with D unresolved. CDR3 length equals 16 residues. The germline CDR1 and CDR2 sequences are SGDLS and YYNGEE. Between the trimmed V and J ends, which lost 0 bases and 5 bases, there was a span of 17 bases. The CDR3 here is CASSVGGGKSRTEAFF. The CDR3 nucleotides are TGTGCCAGCAGCGTAGGTGGAGGGAAATCGCGGACTGAAGCTTTCTTT.

The CDR3 is CASSDTEIGGYTF. The CDR3 nucleotides read TGTGCCAGCAGTGACACTGAGATCGGTGGCTACACCTTC. The chain recombines TRBV6-4 with TRBJ1-2; the D is unclear. This CDR3 has 13 amino acids. Germline V gene lookup returns CDR1 MRHNA and CDR2 SNTAGT. Trimming took 2 bases from V and 7 from J, leaving 11 bases between them.

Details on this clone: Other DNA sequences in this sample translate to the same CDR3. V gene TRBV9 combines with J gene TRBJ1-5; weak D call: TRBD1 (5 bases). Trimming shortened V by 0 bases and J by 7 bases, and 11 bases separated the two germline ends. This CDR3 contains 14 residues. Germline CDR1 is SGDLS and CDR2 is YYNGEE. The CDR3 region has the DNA TGTGCCAGCAGCGTAGGGGGGAATAACCAGCCCCAGCATTTT. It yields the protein CASSVGGNNQPQHF.

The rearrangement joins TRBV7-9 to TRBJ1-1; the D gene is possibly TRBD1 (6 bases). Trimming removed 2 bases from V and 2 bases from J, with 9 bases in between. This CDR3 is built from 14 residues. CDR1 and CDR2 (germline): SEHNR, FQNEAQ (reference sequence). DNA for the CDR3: TGTGCCAGCAGCTTACAGGGGACTAACACTGAAGCTTTCTTT. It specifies CASSLQGTNTEAFF.

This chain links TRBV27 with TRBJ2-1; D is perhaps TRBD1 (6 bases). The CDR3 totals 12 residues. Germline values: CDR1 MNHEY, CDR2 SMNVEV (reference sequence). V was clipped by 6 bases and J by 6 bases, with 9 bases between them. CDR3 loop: CASRLGGNEQFF. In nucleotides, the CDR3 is TGTGCCAGCAGGTTAGGGGGCAATGAGCAGTTCTTC.